This TCR beta chain was identified in a study of T cell repertoires in cytomegalovirus infection. In regard to this clonotype: No antigen is known for it.

TCRdb re-called the reads with MiXCR, one entry per CDR3 protein. The sample gives approximately 910,000 distinct CDR3 sequences, roughly 30% of which show up once; around an eighth is in the top ten. CDR3 length equals 16 residues. Looked up from germline, CDR1 is SGHTA and CDR2 is FQGNSA. V was cut by 1 base and J by 6 bases, with 15 bases left in between. Findings of the study overall: HLA-C-restricted CMV clonotypes gave the most frequent clonotype in two of eight donors.

The TCR comes from a human donor in good health (CMV status not recorded). Some clones in this sample may be carry-over from other donors' samples. The starting material was cultured CD8+ T cells from PBMCs, obtained from culture after CMV antigen stimulation. The chain combines TRBV7-2 with TRBJ1-4, with D maybe TRBD1 (6 bases). The CDR3 bases are TGTGCCAGCAGCTTAGGTTACAGGGTCCCGGATGAAAAACTGTTTTTT. It codes for CASSLGYRVPDEKLFF.